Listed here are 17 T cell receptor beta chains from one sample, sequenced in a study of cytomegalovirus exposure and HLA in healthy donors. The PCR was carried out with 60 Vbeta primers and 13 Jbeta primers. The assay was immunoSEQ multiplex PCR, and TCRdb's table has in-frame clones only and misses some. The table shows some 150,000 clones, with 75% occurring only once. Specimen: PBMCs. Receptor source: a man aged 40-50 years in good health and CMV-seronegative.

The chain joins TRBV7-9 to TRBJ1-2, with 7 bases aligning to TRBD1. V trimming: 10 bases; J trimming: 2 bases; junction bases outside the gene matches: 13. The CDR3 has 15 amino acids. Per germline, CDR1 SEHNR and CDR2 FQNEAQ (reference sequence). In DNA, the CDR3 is TGTGCCACCGCAATATGGGACAGCGACAACTATGGCTACACCTTC. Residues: CATAIWDSDNYGYTF.

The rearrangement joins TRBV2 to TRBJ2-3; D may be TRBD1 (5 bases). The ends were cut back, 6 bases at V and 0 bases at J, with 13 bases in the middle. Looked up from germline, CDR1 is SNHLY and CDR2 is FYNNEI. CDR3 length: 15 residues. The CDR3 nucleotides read TGTGCCAGCAGGCTAAGGACACTTAGCACAGATACGCAGTATTTT. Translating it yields CASRLRTLSTDTQYF.

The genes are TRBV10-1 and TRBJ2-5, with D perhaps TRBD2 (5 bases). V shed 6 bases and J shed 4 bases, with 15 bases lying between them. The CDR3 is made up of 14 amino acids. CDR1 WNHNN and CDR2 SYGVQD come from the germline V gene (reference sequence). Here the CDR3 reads CASSPGYSGETQYF. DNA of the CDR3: TGCGCCAGCAGCCCGGGGTATTCGGGAGAGACCCAGTACTTC.

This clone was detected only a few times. The CDR3 bases are TGTGCCAGCAGTGAAGCAGTGGTGGGCCAGGCAAGCTCCTACAATGAGCAGTTCTTC. This sequence encodes CASSEAVVGQASSYNEQFF. The rearrangement joins TRBV2 to TRBJ2-1; D is unresolved. The CDR3 runs to 19 residues. The ends were cut back, 0 bases at V and 0 bases at J, with 18 bases in the middle. Per germline, CDR1 SNHLY and CDR2 FYNNEI.

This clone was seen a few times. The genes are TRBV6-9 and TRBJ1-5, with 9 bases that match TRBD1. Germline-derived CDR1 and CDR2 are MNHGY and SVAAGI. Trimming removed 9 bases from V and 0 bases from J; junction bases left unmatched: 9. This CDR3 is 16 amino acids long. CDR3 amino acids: CASRPGGQGSNQPQHF. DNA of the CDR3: TGTGCCAGTAGGCCGGGGGGACAGGGTAGCAATCAGCCCCAGCATTTT.

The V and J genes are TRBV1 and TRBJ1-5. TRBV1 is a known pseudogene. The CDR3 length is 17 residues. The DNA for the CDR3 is TGCACCAGCAGCCCACCAGTCGGAGCGGTCAGCAATCAGCCCCAGCATTTT. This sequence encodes CTSSPPVGAVSNQPQHF.

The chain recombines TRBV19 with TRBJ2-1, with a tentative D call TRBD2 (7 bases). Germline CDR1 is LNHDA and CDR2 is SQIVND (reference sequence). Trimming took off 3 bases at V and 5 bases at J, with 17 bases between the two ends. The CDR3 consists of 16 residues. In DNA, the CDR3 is TGTGCCAGTAGTATCGAGGAGGGGGGGCCCGACAATGAGCAGTTCTTC. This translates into CASSIEEGGPDNEQFF. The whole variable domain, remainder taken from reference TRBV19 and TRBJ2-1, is DGGITQSPKYLFRKEGQNVTLSCEQNLNHDAMYWYRQDPGQGLRLIYYSQIVNDFQKGDIAEGYSVSREKKESFPLTVTSAQKNPTAFYLCASSIEEGGPDNEQFFGPGTRLTVL.

The CDR3 spells CASSIVAGQQETQYF. The CDR3, as DNA: TGTGCCAGTAGTATAGTAGCGGGACAGCAAGAGACCCAGTACTTC. The rearrangement links TRBV19 to TRBJ2-5; tentatively, D is TRBD2 (8 bases). Germline-derived CDR1 and CDR2 are LNHDA and SQIVND (reference sequence). The CDR3 sequence is 15 residues long. V dropped 1 base and J dropped 2 bases, with 11 bases sitting between them.

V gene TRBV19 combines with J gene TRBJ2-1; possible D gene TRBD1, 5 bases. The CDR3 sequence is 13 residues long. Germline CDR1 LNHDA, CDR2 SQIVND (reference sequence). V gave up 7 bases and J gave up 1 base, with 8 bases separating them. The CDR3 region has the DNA TGTGCCAGTATAGGGGTATCCTACAATGAGCAGTTCTTC. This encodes CASIGVSYNEQFF.

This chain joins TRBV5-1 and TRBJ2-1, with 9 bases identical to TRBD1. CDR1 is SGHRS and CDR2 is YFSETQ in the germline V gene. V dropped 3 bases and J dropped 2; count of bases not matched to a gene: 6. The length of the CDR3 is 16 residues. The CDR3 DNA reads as TGCGCCAGCAGCTCTCTGGGGACAGGGACCTACAATGAGCAGTTCTTC. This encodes CASSSLGTGTYNEQFF.

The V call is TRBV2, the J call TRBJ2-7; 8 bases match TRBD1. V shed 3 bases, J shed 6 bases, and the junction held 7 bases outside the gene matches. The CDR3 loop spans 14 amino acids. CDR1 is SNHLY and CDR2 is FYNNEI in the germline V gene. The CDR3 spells CASSEGVRGREQYF. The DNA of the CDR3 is TGTGCCAGCAGTGAGGGGGTCAGGGGGCGCGAGCAGTACTTC.

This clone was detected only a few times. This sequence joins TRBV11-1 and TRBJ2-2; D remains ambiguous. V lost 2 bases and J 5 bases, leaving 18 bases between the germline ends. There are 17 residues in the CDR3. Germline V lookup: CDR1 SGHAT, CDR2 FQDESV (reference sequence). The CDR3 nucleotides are TGTGCCAGCAGCTTAACTCGTGGGCCAATTCAAACCGGGGAGCTGTTTTTT. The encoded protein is CASSLTRGPIQTGELFF.

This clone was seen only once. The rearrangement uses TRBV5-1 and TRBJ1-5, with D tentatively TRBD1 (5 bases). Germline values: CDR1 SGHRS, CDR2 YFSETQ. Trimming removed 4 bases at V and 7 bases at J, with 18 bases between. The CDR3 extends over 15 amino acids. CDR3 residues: CASSAGAGSEQPQHF. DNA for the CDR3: TGCGCCAGCAGCGCCGGTGCAGGGTCGGAACAGCCCCAGCATTTT.

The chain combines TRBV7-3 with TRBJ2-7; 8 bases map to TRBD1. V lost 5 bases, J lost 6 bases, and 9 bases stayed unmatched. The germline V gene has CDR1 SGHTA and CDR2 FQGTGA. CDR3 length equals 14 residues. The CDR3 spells CASSTTGQGGEQYF. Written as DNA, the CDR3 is TGTGCCAGCAGCACGACAGGACAGGGAGGCGAGCAGTACTTC. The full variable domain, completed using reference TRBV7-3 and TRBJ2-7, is GAGVSQTPSNKVTEKGKYVELRCDPISGHTALYWYRQSLGQGPEFLIYFQGTGAADDSGLPNDRFFAVRPEGSVSTLKIQRTERGDSAVYLCASSTTGQGGEQYFGPGTRLTVT.

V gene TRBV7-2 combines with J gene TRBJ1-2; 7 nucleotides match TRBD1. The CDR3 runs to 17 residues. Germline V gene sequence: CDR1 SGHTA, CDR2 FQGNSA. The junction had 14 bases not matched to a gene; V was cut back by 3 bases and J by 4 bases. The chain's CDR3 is CASSFLNPGTVIYGYTF. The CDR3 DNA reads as TGTGCCAGCAGCTTTTTAAACCCCGGGACAGTAATCTATGGCTACACCTTC.

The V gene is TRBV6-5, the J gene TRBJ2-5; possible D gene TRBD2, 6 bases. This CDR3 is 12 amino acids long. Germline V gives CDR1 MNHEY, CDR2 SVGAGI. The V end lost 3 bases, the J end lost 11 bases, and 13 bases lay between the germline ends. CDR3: CASSYLSGRQYF. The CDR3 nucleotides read TGTGCCAGCAGTTATCTGTCCGGGAGACAGTACTTC.

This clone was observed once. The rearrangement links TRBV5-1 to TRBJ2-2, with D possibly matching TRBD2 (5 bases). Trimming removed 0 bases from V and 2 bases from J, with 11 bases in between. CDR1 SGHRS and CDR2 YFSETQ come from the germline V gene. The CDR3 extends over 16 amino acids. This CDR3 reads CASSLVREVNTGELFF. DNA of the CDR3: TGCGCCAGCAGCTTGGTTCGGGAAGTTAACACCGGGGAGCTGTTTTTT.